Listed below are T cell receptor beta chains from one sample, sequenced in a study of T-cell memory formation after mild COVID-19. Using its own MiXCR run on the 5' RACE reads, TCRdb lists one record per CDR3 protein. The sample records some 600,000 distinct CDR3 sequences, roughly 17% being singletons. Sequenced: PBMCs or a T cell subset sorted from them (not recorded which). Every receptor here comes from an adult woman who had mild COVID-19 (a few samples of this study predate the infection). Cell type and time point are not known. CDR3s include the opening cysteine and the closing phenylalanine or tryptophan. A D gene is named only where the DNA matches it firmly. Only some rows state a clone size, as once, few, many or a class for expanded clones.

v_gene: TRBV5-1
j_gene: TRBJ2-7
abundance: -
d_gene: -
CDR3aa: CASSLEAVASAGGYEQYF
CDR3nt: TGCGCCAGCAGCTTGGAAGCGGTCGCCAGCGCCGGTGGCTACGAGCAGTACTTC

v_gene: TRBV4-2
j_gene: TRBJ2-1
abundance: -
d_gene: TRBD2
CDR3aa: CASSGLAGGVREQFF
CDR3nt: TGTGCCAGCTCGGGACTAGCGGGAGGAGTACGTGAGCAGTTCTTC

v_gene: TRBV13
j_gene: TRBJ2-3
abundance: -
d_gene: -
CDR3aa: CASSDLWQGGTDTQYF
CDR3nt: TGTGCCAGCAGCGACCTGTGGCAGGGTGGCACAGATACGCAGTATTTT

v_gene: TRBV27
j_gene: TRBJ2-1
abundance: -
d_gene: TRBD2
CDR3aa: CASTTLGGIDEQFF
CDR3nt: TGTGCCAGCACCACTCTGGGGGGGATCGATGAGCAGTTCTTC

v_gene: TRBV20-1
j_gene: TRBJ2-7
abundance: -
d_gene: -
CDR3aa: CSAREIGGGTYEQYF
CDR3nt: TGCAGTGCTAGAGAGATCGGGGGCGGTACCTACGAGCAGTACTTC

v_gene: TRBV7-3
j_gene: TRBJ2-2
abundance: many
d_gene: TRBD2
CDR3aa: CASSLRDYSSGELFF
CDR3nt: TGTGCCAGCAGCCTCCGGGACTACTCTTCCGGGGAGCTGTTTTTT

v_gene: TRBV20-1
j_gene: TRBJ2-3
abundance: -
d_gene: -
CDR3aa: CSARDPSADTQYF
CDR3nt: TGCAGTGCTAGAGACCCTAGCGCAGATACGCAGTATTTT

v_gene: TRBV20-1
j_gene: TRBJ1-2
abundance: once
d_gene: -
CDR3aa: CSASPRQLNYGYTF
CDR3nt: TGCAGTGCTAGTCCTCGACAGCTAAACTATGGCTACACCTTC

v_gene: TRBV6-2/TRBV6-3
j_gene: TRBJ2-7
abundance: -
d_gene: TRBD2
CDR3aa: CASKGRFGTGRETYEQYF
CDR3nt: TGTGCCAGCAAAGGTCGGTTCGGGACCGGGAGGGAAACATACGAGCAGTACTTC

v_gene: TRBV5-1
j_gene: TRBJ1-5
abundance: few
d_gene: -
CDR3aa: CASSPYGGLSNQPQHF
CDR3nt: TGCGCCAGCAGCCCCTACGGGGGACTGAGCAATCAGCCCCAGCATTTT

v_gene: TRBV12-3/TRBV12-4
j_gene: TRBJ1-2
abundance: -
d_gene: -
CDR3aa: CASSPNRDPGYGYTF
CDR3nt: TGTGCCAGCAGTCCAAACAGGGACCCGGGCTATGGCTACACCTTC

v_gene: TRBV7-9
j_gene: TRBJ2-3
abundance: -
d_gene: TRBD2
CDR3aa: CASSYGGAGTDTQYF
CDR3nt: TGTGCCAGCAGCTACGGGGGGGCCGGCACAGATACGCAGTATTTT

v_gene: TRBV5-1
j_gene: TRBJ1-6
abundance: -
d_gene: TRBD1
CDR3aa: CASSLEQGGRSPLHF
CDR3nt: TGCGCCAGCAGCTTGGAACAAGGGGGCAGGTCACCCCTCCACTTT

v_gene: TRBV7-2
j_gene: TRBJ2-1
abundance: many
d_gene: TRBD2
CDR3aa: CASSLAPSGGSNEQFF
CDR3nt: TGTGCCAGCAGCTTAGCACCCAGCGGGGGCTCCAATGAGCAGTTCTTC

v_gene: TRBV20-1
j_gene: TRBJ1-2
abundance: few
d_gene: -
CDR3aa: CSARGGAGYGYTF
CDR3nt: TGCAGTGCTAGGGGGGGGGCTGGCTATGGCTACACCTTC

v_gene: TRBV5-1
j_gene: TRBJ1-1
abundance: few
d_gene: -
CDR3aa: CASSLAGEQYMNTEAFF
CDR3nt: TGCGCCAGCAGCTTGGCCGGAGAACAGTACATGAACACTGAAGCTTTCTTT

v_gene: TRBV5-4
j_gene: TRBJ1-1
abundance: -
d_gene: TRBD1
CDR3aa: CASSLTGGMATEAFF
CDR3nt: TGTGCCAGCAGCTTGACAGGGGGTATGGCCACTGAAGCTTTCTTT

v_gene: TRBV4-2
j_gene: TRBJ2-3
abundance: -
d_gene: TRBD2
CDR3aa: CASSQGISTSGSITDTQYF
CDR3nt: TGTGCCAGCAGCCAAGGGATATCGACTAGCGGGAGTATAACAGATACGCAGTATTTT

v_gene: TRBV7-2
j_gene: TRBJ2-7
abundance: -
d_gene: -
CDR3aa: CASRSGSRYEQYF
CDR3nt: TGTGCCAGCAGATCGGGATCAAGGTACGAGCAGTACTTC

v_gene: TRBV10-3
j_gene: TRBJ2-3
abundance: -
d_gene: TRBD1
CDR3aa: CAIFQGEGTQYF
CDR3nt: TGTGCCATCTTTCAGGGGGAAGGTACGCAGTATTTT

v_gene: TRBV14
j_gene: TRBJ2-7
abundance: few
d_gene: -
CDR3aa: CASSIGGTYEQYF
CDR3nt: TGTGCCAGCAGCATCGGCGGGACCTACGAGCAGTACTTC

v_gene: TRBV6-5
j_gene: TRBJ2-7
abundance: once
d_gene: -
CDR3aa: CASSLDVTYEQYF
CDR3nt: TGTGCCAGCAGTTTGGACGTAACCTACGAGCAGTACTTC

v_gene: TRBV4-3
j_gene: TRBJ1-1
abundance: few
d_gene: -
CDR3aa: CASSPMAYTEAFF
CDR3nt: TGCGCCAGCAGCCCCATGGCGTACACTGAAGCTTTCTTT

v_gene: TRBV20-1
j_gene: TRBJ2-7
abundance: many
d_gene: TRBD1
CDR3aa: CSAEDWTGSYEQYF
CDR3nt: TGCAGTGCTGAAGACTGGACAGGGAGCTACGAGCAGTACTTC

v_gene: TRBV7-2
j_gene: TRBJ1-2
abundance: -
d_gene: TRBD1
CDR3aa: CASSLLDRDPHGYTF
CDR3nt: TGTGCCAGCAGCCTACTTGACAGGGACCCCCATGGCTACACCTTC

v_gene: TRBV27
j_gene: TRBJ1-5
abundance: few
d_gene: -
CDR3aa: CASSYGGADQPQHF
CDR3nt: TGTGCCAGCAGTTATGGAGGGGCGGATCAGCCCCAGCATTTT

v_gene: TRBV5-5
j_gene: TRBJ2-3
abundance: -
d_gene: -
CDR3aa: CASSPPGLLATDTQYF
CDR3nt: TGTGCCAGCAGCCCACCGGGACTCCTGGCGACAGATACGCAGTATTTT

v_gene: TRBV5-1
j_gene: TRBJ1-2
abundance: few
d_gene: -
CDR3aa: CASSPEPGAYGYTF
CDR3nt: TGCGCCAGCAGCCCGGAGCCAGGAGCCTATGGCTACACCTTC

v_gene: TRBV5-5
j_gene: TRBJ2-7
abundance: few
d_gene: -
CDR3aa: CASSHLDSYEQYF
CDR3nt: TGTGCCAGCAGTCATTTAGACTCCTACGAGCAGTACTTC

v_gene: TRBV29-1
j_gene: TRBJ2-1
abundance: -
d_gene: TRBD2
CDR3aa: CSVARVAGGEQFF
CDR3nt: TGCAGCGTTGCCCGGGTCGCCGGGGGGGAGCAGTTCTTC

v_gene: TRBV4-1
j_gene: TRBJ1-2
abundance: few
d_gene: -
CDR3aa: CASSQDSYGYRYTF
CDR3nt: TGCGCCAGCAGCCAAGATAGTTACGGATACCGCTACACCTTC

v_gene: TRBV27
j_gene: TRBJ2-5
abundance: few
d_gene: -
CDR3aa: CASSLTRTVNQETQYF
CDR3nt: TGTGCCAGCAGTCTCACGCGGACAGTTAACCAAGAGACCCAGTACTTC

v_gene: TRBV7-2
j_gene: TRBJ2-3
abundance: -
d_gene: TRBD2
CDR3aa: CASSSTLTSGRATDTQYF
CDR3nt: TGTGCCAGCAGCTCCACCCTTACTAGCGGGAGGGCCACAGATACGCAGTATTTT

v_gene: TRBV7-2
j_gene: TRBJ1-6
abundance: few
d_gene: -
CDR3aa: CASSGDRLNNSPLHF
CDR3nt: TGTGCCAGCAGCGGAGACAGGTTGAATAATTCACCCCTCCACTTT

v_gene: TRBV15
j_gene: TRBJ2-5
abundance: few
d_gene: -
CDR3aa: CATSRDRGAYPRETQYF
CDR3nt: TGTGCCACCAGCAGAGATCGGGGTGCGTACCCTCGGGAGACCCAGTACTTC

v_gene: TRBV9
j_gene: TRBJ2-1
abundance: few
d_gene: TRBD2
CDR3aa: CASSVAGRGGYNEQFF
CDR3nt: TGTGCCAGCAGCGTAGCTGGGCGGGGGGGGTACAATGAGCAGTTCTTC

v_gene: TRBV5-1
j_gene: TRBJ2-1
abundance: -
d_gene: TRBD2
CDR3aa: CASSLGLAGARGSYNEQFF
CDR3nt: TGCGCCAGCAGCTTGGGACTAGCGGGGGCCCGAGGCTCCTACAATGAGCAGTTCTTC

v_gene: TRBV20-1
j_gene: TRBJ1-1
abundance: -
d_gene: -
CDR3aa: CSARARDRSAFF
CDR3nt: TGCAGTGCTAGAGCAAGAGACAGGTCGGCTTTCTTT

v_gene: TRBV7-3
j_gene: TRBJ2-1
abundance: few
d_gene: -
CDR3aa: CASSQNTRVGEQFF
CDR3nt: TGTGCCAGCAGCCAAAATACCAGGGTAGGGGAGCAGTTCTTC

v_gene: TRBV18
j_gene: TRBJ1-4
abundance: -
d_gene: -
CDR3aa: CASSPSGQRSGNEKLFF
CDR3nt: TGTGCCAGCTCACCAAGTGGACAGCGAAGTGGTAATGAAAAACTGTTTTTT

v_gene: TRBV6-1
j_gene: TRBJ1-2
abundance: -
d_gene: TRBD1
CDR3aa: CASSEWEGAHGYTF
CDR3nt: TGTGCCAGCAGTGAATGGGAGGGGGCCCATGGCTACACCTTC

v_gene: TRBV15
j_gene: TRBJ1-2
abundance: -
d_gene: -
CDR3aa: CATSRDPNYGYTF
CDR3nt: TGTGCCACCAGCAGAGATCCCAACTATGGCTACACCTTC

v_gene: TRBV9
j_gene: TRBJ2-5
abundance: few
d_gene: -
CDR3aa: CASSVGRGQETQYF
CDR3nt: TGTGCCAGCAGCGTAGGGCGGGGACAAGAGACCCAGTACTTC

v_gene: TRBV6-2/TRBV6-3
j_gene: TRBJ2-5
abundance: few
d_gene: TRBD2
CDR3aa: CASSPQTSGGETQYF
CDR3nt: TGTGCCAGCAGTCCCCAGACTAGCGGCGGAGAGACCCAGTACTTC

v_gene: TRBV7-2
j_gene: TRBJ2-3
abundance: -
d_gene: -
CDR3aa: CASARADTQYF
CDR3nt: TGTGCCAGCGCTCGGGCAGATACGCAGTATTTT

v_gene: TRBV7-9
j_gene: TRBJ2-7
abundance: -
d_gene: TRBD1
CDR3aa: CASSLGGQSTYEQYF
CDR3nt: TGTGCCAGCAGCTTAGGGGGACAGAGTACCTACGAGCAGTACTTC

v_gene: TRBV7-2
j_gene: TRBJ2-3
abundance: few
d_gene: -
CDR3aa: CASSLVVDHSTDTQYF
CDR3nt: TGTGCCAGCAGCTTAGTAGTGGACCATAGCACAGATACGCAGTATTTT

v_gene: TRBV6-4
j_gene: TRBJ2-1
abundance: -
d_gene: TRBD1
CDR3aa: CASSDSGQGGAEQFF
CDR3nt: TGTGCCAGCAGTGACTCGGGACAGGGGGGAGCTGAGCAGTTCTTC

v_gene: TRBV27
j_gene: TRBJ2-5
abundance: few
d_gene: TRBD2
CDR3aa: CASSFASGASFGTQYF
CDR3nt: TGTGCCAGCAGTTTTGCTAGCGGGGCGTCCTTTGGGACCCAGTACTTC

v_gene: TRBV5-4
j_gene: TRBJ2-1
abundance: -
d_gene: TRBD2
CDR3aa: CASSSKGLAGLGEQFF
CDR3nt: TGTGCCAGCAGCTCAAAAGGACTAGCGGGGTTAGGGGAGCAGTTCTTC

v_gene: TRBV20-1
j_gene: TRBJ2-7
abundance: -
d_gene: -
CDR3aa: CSARDGATATYEQYF
CDR3nt: TGCAGTGCTAGAGACGGAGCGACTGCAACCTACGAGCAGTACTTC

v_gene: TRBV12-3/TRBV12-4
j_gene: TRBJ1-6
abundance: -
d_gene: TRBD1
CDR3aa: CASRIGQGNSPLHF
CDR3nt: TGTGCCAGCCGGATCGGACAGGGCAATTCACCCCTCCACTTT

v_gene: TRBV9
j_gene: TRBJ1-1
abundance: -
d_gene: TRBD1
CDR3aa: CASSPYRGLEGEAFF
CDR3nt: TGTGCCAGCAGCCCCTACAGGGGGCTGGAGGGGGAAGCTTTCTTT

v_gene: TRBV20-1
j_gene: TRBJ1-3
abundance: many
d_gene: -
CDR3aa: CSAGTSLGNTIYF
CDR3nt: TGCAGTGCCGGGACCTCTCTAGGAAACACCATATATTTT

v_gene: TRBV9
j_gene: TRBJ1-1
abundance: -
d_gene: -
CDR3aa: CASSVVPNTEAFF
CDR3nt: TGTGCCAGCAGCGTCGTACCTAACACTGAAGCTTTCTTT

v_gene: TRBV18
j_gene: TRBJ2-1
abundance: -
d_gene: -
CDR3aa: CASSPRIRGHNEQFF
CDR3nt: TGTGCCAGCTCACCACGGATTAGAGGTCACAATGAGCAGTTCTTC

v_gene: TRBV29-1
j_gene: TRBJ1-1
abundance: few
d_gene: -
CDR3aa: CSVHNPTEAFF
CDR3nt: TGCAGCGTTCACAACCCAACTGAAGCTTTCTTT

v_gene: TRBV7-9
j_gene: TRBJ2-3
abundance: -
d_gene: -
CDR3aa: CASSTGQRLDTQYF
CDR3nt: TGTGCCAGCAGCACGGGCCAGCGGTTAGATACGCAGTATTTT

v_gene: TRBV24-1
j_gene: TRBJ1-2
abundance: -
d_gene: -
CDR3aa: CATSDPQTGYTF
CDR3nt: TGTGCCACCAGTGATCCCCAGACCGGCTACACCTTC

v_gene: TRBV3-1
j_gene: TRBJ2-2
abundance: -
d_gene: TRBD2
CDR3aa: CASSQESGGYTGELFF
CDR3nt: TGTGCCAGCAGCCAAGAAAGCGGGGGATACACCGGGGAGCTGTTTTTT